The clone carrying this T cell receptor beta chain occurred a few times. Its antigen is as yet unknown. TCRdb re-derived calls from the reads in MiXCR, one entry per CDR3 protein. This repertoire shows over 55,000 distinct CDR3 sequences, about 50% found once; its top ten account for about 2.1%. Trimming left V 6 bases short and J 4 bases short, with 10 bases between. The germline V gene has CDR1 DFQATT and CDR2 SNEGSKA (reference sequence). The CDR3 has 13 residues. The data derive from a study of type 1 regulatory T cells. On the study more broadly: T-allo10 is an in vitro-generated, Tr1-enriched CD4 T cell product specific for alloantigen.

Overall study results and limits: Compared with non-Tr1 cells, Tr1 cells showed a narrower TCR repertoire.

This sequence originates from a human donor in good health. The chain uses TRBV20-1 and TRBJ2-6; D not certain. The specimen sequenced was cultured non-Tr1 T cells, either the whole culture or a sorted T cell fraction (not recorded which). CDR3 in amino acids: CSASRPGANVLTF. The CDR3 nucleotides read TGCAGTGCCTCCCGTCCCGGGGCCAACGTCCTGACTTTC.